These 26 T cell receptor beta chains were all obtained from the same sample, sequenced in a study of shared clonotypes between healthy human individuals. The assay was immunoSEQ multiplex PCR, and TCRdb's table has in-frame clones only and misses some. The sample carries around 2.5 million clones, roughly 93% recorded once. The specimen sequenced was naive CD4+ T cells from PBMCs. As for subset: CD45RA+ positively selected. The source of these receptors is a man aged 18 to 29 in good health. Some clones in this sample may be carry-over from other donors' samples.

The chain joins TRBV10-1 to TRBJ2-7; no clear D gene. Germline lookup yields CDR1 WNHNN and CDR2 SYGVQD (reference sequence). V gave up 4 bases and J gave up 2 bases, with 9 bases separating them. The CDR3 sequence is 13 residues long. The CDR3 sequence is CASSGSSPYEQYF. The CDR3 bases are TGCGCCAGCAGTGGATCCTCTCCCTACGAGCAGTACTTC.

The V call is TRBV18, the J call TRBJ2-5; TRBD2 matches 7 bases. Germline CDR1 KGHSH, CDR2 LQKENI. J lost 3 bases, V lost 2 bases, and 15 bases had no gene match. The CDR3 sequence is 18 residues long. Here the CDR3 DNA reads TGTGCCAGCTCACCAGGGTGGGCGGGAGTATGGACAAAAGAGACCCAGTACTTC. Translation gives CASSPGWAGVWTKETQYF.

This chain joins TRBV28 and TRBJ1-4, with D possibly being TRBD1 (5 bases). V was trimmed by 2 bases and J by 10 bases, leaving 17 bases between them. Per germline, CDR1 MDHEN and CDR2 SYDVKM. This CDR3 region has 15 residues. In nucleotides, the CDR3 is TGTGCCAGCAGTTTAATCCAGGGTCCTGTTTCAAAACTGTTTTTT. Amino acid sequence: CASSLIQGPVSKLFF.

The chain employs TRBV19 and TRBJ1-5; perhaps TRBD1 as D (6 bases). CDR1 and CDR2 from the germline V gene are LNHDA and SQIVND (reference sequence). This CDR3 has 14 amino acids. Trimming took off 9 bases at V and 2 bases at J, with 14 bases between the two ends. The CDR3 DNA reads as TGTGCCAGCAAACAGGGTGGTGGCAATCAGCCCCAGCATTTT. Protein sequence: CASKQGGGNQPQHF.

The chain uses TRBV27 and TRBJ2-6; D is unresolved. The ends were cut back, 1 base at V and 0 bases at J, with 10 bases in the middle. The CDR3 has 17 residues. Germline CDR1 reads MNHEY; CDR2 reads SMNVEV (reference sequence). CDR3 DNA: TGTGCCAGCAGTTTATTGATCGGCCGCTCTGGGGCCAACGTCCTGACTTTC. It is translated as CASSLLIGRSGANVLTF.

This rearrangement joins TRBV13 to TRBJ2-7; D is ambiguous. Between the trimmed V and J ends, which lost 0 bases and 9 bases, there was a span of 12 bases. This CDR3 region has 13 residues. Germline V CDR1 and CDR2: PRHDT, FYEKMQ (reference sequence). The CDR3 sequence is CASSLGPESAQYF. In DNA form, the CDR3 reads TGTGCCAGCAGCTTAGGCCCGGAGTCCGCGCAGTACTTC.

This rearrangement joins TRBV25-1 to TRBJ2-7; D perhaps matches TRBD1 (7 bases). The CDR3 contains 16 residues. Germline CDR1 and CDR2: MGHDK and SYGVNS. The V and J ends lost 1 base and 2 bases respectively, with 15 bases between them. This CDR3 reads CASSESRGDGAYEQYF. The CDR3 coding sequence is TGTGCCAGCAGTGAATCCAGGGGGGACGGGGCCTACGAGCAGTACTTC.

This chain uses TRBV5-1 with TRBJ1-4, with D unresolved. V gave up 0 bases and J gave up 8 bases, with 11 bases separating them. CDR3 length: 14 amino acids. Germline CDR1 and CDR2: SGHRS and YFSETQ. The CDR3 sequence: CASSLVGSEEKLFF. As DNA, the CDR3 is TGCGCCAGCAGCTTGGTGGGATCCGAGGAAAAACTGTTTTTT.

The chain employs TRBV5-1 and TRBJ2-7, with 15 bases matching TRBD2. The CDR3 totals 16 residues. Germline CDR1 and CDR2: SGHRS and YFSETQ. The junction had 3 bases not matched to a gene; V was cut back by 0 bases and J by 5 bases. This CDR3 is CASSLAGLAGGDEQYF. The CDR3 region has the DNA TGCGCCAGCAGCTTGGCCGGACTAGCGGGAGGGGACGAGCAGTACTTC.

V usage is TRBV5-6 and J usage is TRBJ2-2; D is unresolved. This CDR3 contains 14 residues. V was shortened by 2 bases and J by 5 bases, with 10 bases between the two germline ends. Germline V gene lookup returns CDR1 SGHDT and CDR2 YYEEEE. The CDR3, as DNA: TGTGCCAGCAGCTTCGGCATGTTAACCGGGGAGCTGTTTTTT. Residues: CASSFGMLTGELFF.

This clone was counted a few times. The chain carries TRBV28 and TRBJ2-6, with D uncertain. The CDR3 is 14 residues long. Trimming left V 3 bases short and J 2 bases short, with 5 bases between. Germline CDR1 is MDHEN and CDR2 is SYDVKM. The CDR3 loop reads CASSFSPGANVLTF. The CDR3 bases are TGTGCCAGCAGTTTTTCCCCTGGGGCCAACGTCCTGACTTTC.

The chain combines TRBV29-1 with TRBJ2-5; D might be TRBD1 or TRBD2, each matching 6 bases. Per germline, CDR1 SQVTM and CDR2 ANQGSEA. CDR3 length: 13 residues. The V end lost 8 bases, the J end lost 2 bases, and 15 bases lay between the germline ends. This chain's CDR3 is CSLRGAAQETQYF. CDR3 coding DNA: TGCAGCCTAAGGGGGGCGGCTCAAGAGACCCAGTACTTC.

The chain uses TRBV6-1 and TRBJ2-1; 9 nucleotides align to TRBD2. J lost 7 bases, V lost 4 bases, and 11 bases had no gene match. The CDR3 runs 16 residues. From germline, CDR1 is MNHNS and CDR2 SASEGT. CDR3 amino acids: CASSGGSGRGINEQFF. CDR3 nucleotide sequence: TGTGCCAGCAGTGGGGGTAGCGGGAGAGGAATTAATGAGCAGTTCTTC.

The CDR3 reads CAWGRGPSYNEQFF. CDR3 sequence (DNA): TGTGCCTGGGGGAGAGGGCCCAGCTACAATGAGCAGTTCTTC. This chain links TRBV30 with TRBJ2-1; D is possibly TRBD2 (5 bases). Trimming took 5 bases from V and 3 from J, leaving 14 bases between them. This CDR3 is 14 amino acids long. Looked up from germline, CDR1 is GTSNPN and CDR2 is SVGIG (reference sequence). Full variable domain (rest looked up from reference TRBV30 and TRBJ2-1): SQTIHQWPATLVQPVGSPLSLECTVEGTSNPNLYWYRQAAGRGLQLLFYSVGIGQISSEVPQNLSASRPQDRQFILSSKKLLLSDSGFYLCAWGRGPSYNEQFFGPGTRLTVL.

As for this clone: Other DNA sequences of this sample code for an identical CDR3. The V gene is TRBV7-2, the J gene TRBJ1-1; 7 nucleotides align to TRBD1. V lost 3 bases, J lost 4 bases, and 5 bases stayed unmatched. The germline gives CDR1 SGHTA, CDR2 FQGNSA. The CDR3 loop spans 14 amino acids. The DNA of the CDR3 is TGTGCCAGCAGCTTGCAGGGGGAGGGCACTGAAGCTTTCTTT. Protein sequence: CASSLQGEGTEAFF.

The rearrangement joins TRBV7-9 to TRBJ2-7; 9 bases agree with TRBD1. Germline assignment: CDR1 SEHNR and CDR2 FQNEAQ (reference sequence). The junction had 14 bases not matched to a gene; V was cut back by 0 bases and J by 5 bases. The CDR3 spans 18 residues. The CDR3 DNA follows: TGTGCCAGCAGCTTAGCCCCTGGACAGGGGCGCTACCCCGACGAGCAGTACTTC. Translated, it gives CASSLAPGQGRYPDEQYF. Variable domain in full (rest from reference TRBV7-9 and TRBJ2-7): DTGVSQNPRHKITKRGQNVTFRCDPISEHNRLYWYRQTLGQGPEFLTYFQNEAQLEKSRLLSDRFSAERPKGSFSTLEIQRTEQGDSAMYLCASSLAPGQGRYPDEQYFGPGTRLTVT.

Worth noting for this clone: The same CDR3 also results from other DNA sequences found in this sample. The chain carries TRBV5-1 and TRBJ1-3, with a tentative D call TRBD1 (6 bases). The germline gives CDR1 SGHRS, CDR2 YFSETQ. The CDR3 length is 16 residues. The V end lost 0 bases, the J end lost 0 bases, and 10 bases lay between the germline ends. CDR3 DNA: TGCGCCAGCAGCTTGGGGCCAGGGGCCTCTGGAAACACCATATATTTT. Its protein is CASSLGPGASGNTIYF.

This chain joins TRBV5-1 and TRBJ2-1; D is ambiguous. The CDR3 runs to 12 residues. Looked up from germline, CDR1 is SGHRS and CDR2 is YFSETQ. The germline V and J ends were trimmed by 0 bases and 9 bases, with 7 bases remaining between them. In nucleotides, the CDR3 is TGCGCCAGCAGCTTGGACAGAAGTGAGCAGTTCTTC. This codes for CASSLDRSEQFF.

V and J are TRBV18 and TRBJ2-3; the match to TRBD2 covers 7 bases. The CDR3 has 14 residues. The V gene end was trimmed by 5 bases and the J gene end by 3 bases; junction bases not matched to a gene: 5. In germline, CDR1 is KGHSH, CDR2 LQKENI. CDR3 amino acids: CASSFLAETDTQYF. The CDR3 DNA sequence: TGTGCCAGCTCATTTCTAGCGGAGACAGATACGCAGTATTTT.

Comments on this clone: Within the sample, other DNA sequences also encode this same CDR3. DNA of the CDR3: TGTGCCAGCGGGGCTAACTATGGCTACACCTTC. Its protein is CASGANYGYTF. The chain links TRBV28 to TRBJ1-2; D gene uncertain. CDR1 and CDR2 from the germline V gene are MDHEN and SYDVKM. CDR3 size: 11 residues. Between the trimmed V and J ends, which lost 8 bases and 0 bases, there was a span of 4 bases.

The V and J genes are TRBV14 and TRBJ2-7, with 9 bases aligning to TRBD2. V dropped 4 bases and J dropped 5; count of bases not matched to a gene: 12. The CDR3 is 16 amino acids. From germline, CDR1 is SGHDN and CDR2 FVKESK. Here the CDR3 DNA reads TGTGCCAGCAGCCCCGTCGGCGGGAGGGCCGTACACGAGCAGTACTTC. Residues: CASSPVGGRAVHEQYF.

V usage is TRBV6-1 and J usage is TRBJ2-3; D is unresolved. Trimming shortened V by 4 bases and J by 0 bases, and 17 bases separated the two germline ends. Germline V gene sequence: CDR1 MNHNS, CDR2 SASEGT. This CDR3 is 17 amino acids long. The CDR3 here is CASSGTGRRPSTDTQYF. In nucleotides, the CDR3 is TGTGCCAGCAGTGGAACCGGCAGACGACCTAGCACAGATACGCAGTATTTT.

This clone was observed a handful of times. V gene TRBV29-1 combines with J gene TRBJ1-1; D is perhaps TRBD1 (6 bases). The CDR3 runs 12 residues. The germline CDR1 and CDR2 sequences are SQVTM and ANQGSEA. The V end was cut by 7 bases, the J end by 6 bases, with 15 bases between. The chain's CDR3 is CSAGTPPSEAFF. In DNA form, the CDR3 reads TGCAGCGCCGGGACACCCCCTTCTGAAGCTTTCTTT. Full variable domain (outside the CDR3, taken from reference TRBV29-1 and TRBJ1-1): SAVISQKPSRDICQRGTSLTIQCQVDSQVTMMFWYRQQPGQSLTLIATANQGSEATYESGFVIDKFPISRPNLTFSTLTVSNMSPEDSSIYLCSAGTPPSEAFFGQGTRLTVV.

The chain employs TRBV7-2 and TRBJ1-1; D is unresolved. V shed 5 bases and J shed 4 bases, with 8 bases lying between them. This CDR3 has 12 amino acids. CDR1 and CDR2 (germline): SGHTA, FQGNSA. The CDR3 coding sequence is TGTGCCAGCAGCCAAATTGTCACTGAAGCTTTCTTT. Translated, it gives CASSQIVTEAFF.

This chain connects TRBV5-1 to TRBJ1-1; the D is unclear. Trimming shortened V by 0 bases and J by 0 bases, and 6 bases separated the two germline ends. The CDR3 has 14 amino acids. Germline V gives CDR1 SGHRS, CDR2 YFSETQ. The CDR3 sequence is CASSLVVLNTEAFF. CDR3 bases: TGCGCCAGCAGCTTGGTGGTACTGAACACTGAAGCTTTCTTT.

This rearrangement joins TRBV7-2 to TRBJ2-7; 7 bases map to TRBD1. Looked up from germline, CDR1 is SGHTA and CDR2 is FQGNSA. After removal of 3 bases from V and 3 bases from J, the junction contained 11 bases not matched to a gene. The CDR3 has 16 amino acids. The DNA of the CDR3 is TGTGCCAGCAGCTTCTCCTTGACAGGGCCGATCTACGAGCAGTACTTC. Its translation: CASSFSLTGPIYEQYF.